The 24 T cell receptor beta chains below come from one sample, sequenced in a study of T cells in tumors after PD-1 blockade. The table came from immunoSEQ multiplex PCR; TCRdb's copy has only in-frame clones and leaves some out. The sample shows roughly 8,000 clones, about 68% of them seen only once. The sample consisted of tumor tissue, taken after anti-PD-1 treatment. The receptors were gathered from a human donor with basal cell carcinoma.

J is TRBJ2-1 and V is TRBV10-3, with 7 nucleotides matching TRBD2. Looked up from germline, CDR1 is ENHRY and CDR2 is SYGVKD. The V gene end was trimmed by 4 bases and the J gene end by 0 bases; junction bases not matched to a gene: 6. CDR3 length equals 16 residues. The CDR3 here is CAISAGGPSSYNEQFF. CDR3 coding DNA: TGTGCCATCAGTGCGGGGGGTCCGAGCTCCTACAATGAGCAGTTCTTC.

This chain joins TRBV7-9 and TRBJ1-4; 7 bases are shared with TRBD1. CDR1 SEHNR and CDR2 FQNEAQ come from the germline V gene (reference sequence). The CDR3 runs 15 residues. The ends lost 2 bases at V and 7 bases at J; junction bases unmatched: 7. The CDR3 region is CASSLQSGGVEKLFF. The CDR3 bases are TGTGCCAGCAGCTTACAGTCAGGGGGGGTTGAAAAACTGTTTTTT.

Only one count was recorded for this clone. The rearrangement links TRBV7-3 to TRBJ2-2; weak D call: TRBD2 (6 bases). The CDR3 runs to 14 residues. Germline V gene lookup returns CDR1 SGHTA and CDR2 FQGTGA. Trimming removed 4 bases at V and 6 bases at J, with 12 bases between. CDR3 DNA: TGTGCCAGCAGCTCGGGCGGGGACGCCGGGGAGCTGTTTTTT. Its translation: CASSSGGDAGELFF.

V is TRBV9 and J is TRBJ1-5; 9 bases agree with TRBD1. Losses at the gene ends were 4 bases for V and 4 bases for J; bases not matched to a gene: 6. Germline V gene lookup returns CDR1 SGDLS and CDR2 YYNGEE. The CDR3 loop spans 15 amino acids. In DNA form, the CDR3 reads TGTGCCAGCAGCCCGGGGGACAGGGAAAATCAGCCCCAGCATTTT. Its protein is CASSPGDRENQPQHF. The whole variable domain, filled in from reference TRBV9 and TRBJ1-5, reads DSGVTQTPKHLITATGQRVTLRCSPRSGDLSVYWYQQSLDQGLQFLIQYYNGEERAKGNILERFSAQQFPDLHSELNLSSLELGDSALYFCASSPGDRENQPQHFGDGTRLSIL.

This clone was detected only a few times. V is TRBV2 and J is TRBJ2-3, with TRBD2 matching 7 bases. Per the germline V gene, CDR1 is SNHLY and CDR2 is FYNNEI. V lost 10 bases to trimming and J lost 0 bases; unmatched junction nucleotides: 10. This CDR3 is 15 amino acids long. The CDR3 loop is CATRPTSLSTDTQYF. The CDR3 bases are TGTGCCACACGACCGACTAGCCTAAGCACAGATACGCAGTATTTT.

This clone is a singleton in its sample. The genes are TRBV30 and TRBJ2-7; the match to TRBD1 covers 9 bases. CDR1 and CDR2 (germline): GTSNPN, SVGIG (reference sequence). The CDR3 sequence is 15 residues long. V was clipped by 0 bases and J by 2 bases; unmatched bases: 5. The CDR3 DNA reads TGTGCCTGGAGTGTACGCCGGACAGGGGCCTACGAGCAGTACTTC. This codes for CAWSVRRTGAYEQYF.

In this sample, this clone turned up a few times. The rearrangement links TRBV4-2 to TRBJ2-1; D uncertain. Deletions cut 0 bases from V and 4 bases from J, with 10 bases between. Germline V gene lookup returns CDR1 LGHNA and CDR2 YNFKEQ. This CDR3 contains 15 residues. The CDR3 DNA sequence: TGTGCCAGCAGCCAAGAGAGCGATAGATACAATGAGCAGTTCTTC. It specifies CASSQESDRYNEQFF.

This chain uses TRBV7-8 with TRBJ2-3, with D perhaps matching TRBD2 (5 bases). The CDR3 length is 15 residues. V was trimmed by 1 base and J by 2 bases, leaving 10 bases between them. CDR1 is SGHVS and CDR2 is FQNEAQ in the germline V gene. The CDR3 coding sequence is TGTGCCAGCAGCTTAGACGCGGGTTCCACAGATACGCAGTATTTT. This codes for CASSLDAGSTDTQYF.

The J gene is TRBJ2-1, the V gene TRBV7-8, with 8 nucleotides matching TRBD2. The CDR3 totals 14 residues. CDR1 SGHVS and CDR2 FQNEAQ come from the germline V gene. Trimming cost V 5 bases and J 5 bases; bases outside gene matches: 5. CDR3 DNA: TGTGCCAGCAGCCCCGGGGGGGCCGACAATGAGCAGTTCTTC. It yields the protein CASSPGGADNEQFF.

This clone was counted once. The CDR3 bases are TGCGCCAGCAGTGAGGCTCGGGGGCAGGCCCAGGGGCCCCAGCATTTT. Its translation is CASSEARGQAQGPQHF. This chain joins TRBV10-2 and TRBJ1-5; maybe TRBD1 (6 bases). There are 16 residues in the CDR3. V lost 2 bases, J lost 9 bases, and 20 bases lay in between. Germline CDR1 reads WSHSY; CDR2 reads SAAADI.

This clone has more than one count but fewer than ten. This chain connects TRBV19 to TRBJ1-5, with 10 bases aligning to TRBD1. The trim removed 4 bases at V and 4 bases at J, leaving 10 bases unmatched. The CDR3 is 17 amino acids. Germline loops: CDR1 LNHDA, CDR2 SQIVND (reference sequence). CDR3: CASSTPLGTGENQPQHF. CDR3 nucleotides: TGTGCCAGTAGTACCCCCCTCGGGACAGGGGAAAATCAGCCCCAGCATTTT.

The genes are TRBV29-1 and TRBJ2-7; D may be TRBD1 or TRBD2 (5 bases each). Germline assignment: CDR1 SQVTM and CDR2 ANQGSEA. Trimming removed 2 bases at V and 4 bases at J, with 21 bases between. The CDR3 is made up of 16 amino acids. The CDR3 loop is CSVEIPGPTYTYEQYF. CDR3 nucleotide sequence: TGCAGCGTTGAAATTCCGGGGCCCACCTATACGTACGAGCAGTACTTC.

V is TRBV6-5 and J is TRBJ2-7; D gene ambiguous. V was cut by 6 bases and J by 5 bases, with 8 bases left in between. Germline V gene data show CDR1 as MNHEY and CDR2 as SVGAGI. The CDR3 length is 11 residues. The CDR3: CASRQSNEQYF. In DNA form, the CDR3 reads TGTGCCAGCAGACAGAGTAACGAGCAGTACTTC.

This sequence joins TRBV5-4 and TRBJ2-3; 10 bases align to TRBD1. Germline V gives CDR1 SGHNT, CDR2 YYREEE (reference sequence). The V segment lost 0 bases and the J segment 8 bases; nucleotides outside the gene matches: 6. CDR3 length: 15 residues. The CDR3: CASSLAAGTGVTQYF. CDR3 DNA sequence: TGTGCCAGCAGCTTGGCCGCCGGGACAGGGGTTACGCAGTATTTT.

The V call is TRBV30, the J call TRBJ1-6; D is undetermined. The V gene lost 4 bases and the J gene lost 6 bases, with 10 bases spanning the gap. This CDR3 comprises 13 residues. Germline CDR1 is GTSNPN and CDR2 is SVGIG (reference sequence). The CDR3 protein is CAWKWAVNSPLHF. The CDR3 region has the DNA TGTGCCTGGAAGTGGGCGGTTAATTCACCCCTCCACTTT.

The CDR3 bases are TGTGCCAGCAGCGGTTACGGACAGGGAAGTTCCGGGGAGCTGTTTTTT. It codes for CASSGYGQGSSGELFF. The genes are TRBV5-6 and TRBJ2-2; TRBD1 matches 8 bases. Germline V gives CDR1 SGHDT, CDR2 YYEEEE. Trimming at V came to 4 bases and at J to 6 bases, leaving 11 bases not matched to a gene. The CDR3 covers 16 residues.

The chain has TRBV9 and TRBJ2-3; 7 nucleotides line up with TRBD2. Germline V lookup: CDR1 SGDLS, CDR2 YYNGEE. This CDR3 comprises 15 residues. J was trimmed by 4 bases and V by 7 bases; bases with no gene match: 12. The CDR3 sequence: CASGDKRGRADTQYF. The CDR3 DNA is TGTGCCAGCGGGGATAAGCGGGGTAGGGCAGATACGCAGTATTTT.

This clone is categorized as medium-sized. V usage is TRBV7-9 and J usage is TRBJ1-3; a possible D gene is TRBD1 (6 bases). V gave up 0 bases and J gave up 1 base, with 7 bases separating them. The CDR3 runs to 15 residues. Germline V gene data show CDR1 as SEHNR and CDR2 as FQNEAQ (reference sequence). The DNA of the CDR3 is TGTGCCAGCAGCTTAGCAGGGGGATCTGGAAACACCATATATTTT. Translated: CASSLAGGSGNTIYF.

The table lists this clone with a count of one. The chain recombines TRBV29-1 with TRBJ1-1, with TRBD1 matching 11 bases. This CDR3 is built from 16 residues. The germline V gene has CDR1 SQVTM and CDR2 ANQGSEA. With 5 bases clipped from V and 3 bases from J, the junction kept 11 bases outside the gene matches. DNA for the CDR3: TGCAGCGTTCTCAGGACAGGGGGCGTGGGGTACACTGAAGCTTTCTTT. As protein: CSVLRTGGVGYTEAFF.

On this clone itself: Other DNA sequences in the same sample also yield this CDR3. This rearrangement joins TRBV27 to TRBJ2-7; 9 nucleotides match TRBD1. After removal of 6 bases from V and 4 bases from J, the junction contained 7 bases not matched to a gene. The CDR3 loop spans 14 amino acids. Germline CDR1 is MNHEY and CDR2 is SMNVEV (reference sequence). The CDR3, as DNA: TGTGCCAGCAGCCGACCGGGACAGGGTTACGAGCAGTACTTC. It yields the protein CASSRPGQGYEQYF.

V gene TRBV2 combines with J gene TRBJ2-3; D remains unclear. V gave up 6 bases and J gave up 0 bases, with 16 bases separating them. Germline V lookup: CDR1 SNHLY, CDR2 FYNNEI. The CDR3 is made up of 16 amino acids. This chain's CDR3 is CASRSPQRPSTDTQYF. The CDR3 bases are TGTGCCAGCAGATCCCCTCAACGGCCTAGCACAGATACGCAGTATTTT.

The CDR3 nucleotides are TGCGCCAGCAGCGGTAGGACTAGCGGAGTTTACGAGCAGTACTTC. This codes for CASSGRTSGVYEQYF. The V and J genes are TRBV4-1 and TRBJ2-7, with 10 bases lining up with TRBD2. Germline V lookup: CDR1 MGHRA, CDR2 YSYEKL. Trimming cost V 5 bases and J 4 bases; bases outside gene matches: 8. This CDR3 has 15 amino acids.

CDR3 sequence: CASSPDRPGNTIYF. The DNA for the CDR3 is TGTGCCAGCAGCCCGGACAGACCTGGAAACACCATATATTTT. The chain combines TRBV6-5 with TRBJ1-3; perhaps TRBD1 as D (6 bases). Germline assignment: CDR1 MNHEY and CDR2 SVGAGI. The CDR3 consists of 14 residues. Trimming pared 6 bases from V and 2 bases from J, leaving 11 bases between.

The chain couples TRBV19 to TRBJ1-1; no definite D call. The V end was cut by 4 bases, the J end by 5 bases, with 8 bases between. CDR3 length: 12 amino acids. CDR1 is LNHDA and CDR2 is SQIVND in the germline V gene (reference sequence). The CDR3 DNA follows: TGTGCCAGTAGTAGTGGGAGAACTGAAGCTTTCTTT. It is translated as CASSSGRTEAFF. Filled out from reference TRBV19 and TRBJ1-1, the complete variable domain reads DGGITQSPKYLFRKEGQNVTLSCEQNLNHDAMYWYRQDPGQGLRLIYYSQIVNDFQKGDIAEGYSVSREKKESFPLTVTSAQKNPTAFYLCASSSGRTEAFFGQGTRLTVV.